The 19 T cell receptor beta chains in this list originate from one sample, sequenced in a study of blood T cell repertoires in COVID-19. Only in-frame clones appear in the TCRdb table, and some are missing; sequencing was by immunoSEQ multiplex PCR. The sample contains about 92,000 clones, roughly 87% of which appear only once. Material: peripheral blood. The origin of the receptors is an older woman with COVID-19, enrolled during active disease.

This clone has a handful of counts. The chain carries TRBV7-3 and TRBJ1-1; 8 bases are shared with TRBD1. The trim removed 5 bases at V and 4 bases at J, leaving 6 bases unmatched. This CDR3 region has 14 residues. CDR1 is SGHTA, CDR2 FQGTGA, per germline. The CDR3 DNA reads as TGTGCCAGCAGCCCAACAGGGGGAGGCACTGAAGCTTTCTTT. Amino acid sequence: CASSPTGGGTEAFF.

The chain combines TRBV12-3 or TRBV12-4 with TRBJ2-3, with a tentative D call TRBD1 (5 bases). V shed 5 bases and J shed 5 bases, with 11 bases lying between them. CDR3 length equals 13 residues. CDR3 residues: CASSRRQLDTQYF. CDR3 nucleotides: TGTGCCAGCAGTAGAAGACAGTTAGATACGCAGTATTTT.

The chain is built from TRBV7-6 and TRBJ1-6; possibly TRBD1 for D (5 bases). This CDR3 has 16 residues. Between the trimmed V and J ends, which lost 1 base and 7 bases, there was a span of 14 bases. Germline V gives CDR1 SGHVS, CDR2 FNYEAQ. The CDR3 loop is CASSLDATANNSPLHF. CDR3 bases: TGTGCCAGCAGCTTAGATGCGACAGCCAACAATTCACCCCTCCACTTT.

The rearrangement joins TRBV7-9 to TRBJ2-1, with D uncertain. The germline V gene has CDR1 SEHNR and CDR2 FQNEAQ (reference sequence). The V end lost 0 bases, the J end lost 5 bases, and 14 bases lay between the germline ends. CDR3 size: 16 residues. As DNA, the CDR3 is TGTGCCAGCAGCTTAGCGCTGAGGAAAGCTGACAATGAGCAGTTCTTC. It encodes CASSLALRKADNEQFF.

The chain couples TRBV3-1 (or the pseudogene TRBV3-2) to TRBJ2-1, with a weak D call TRBD1 (6 bases). Germline-derived CDR1 and CDR2 are LGHDT and YNNKEL (reference sequence). The CDR3 has 13 residues. V shed 4 bases and J shed 10 bases, with 14 bases lying between them. CDR3 in DNA: TGTGCCAGCAGCCTCACAACAGGGTTGGAGCAGTTCTTC. Translation: CASSLTTGLEQFF.

The V gene is TRBV6-5, the J gene TRBJ2-3; 8 positions agree with TRBD2. With V trimmed by 6 bases and J by 3 bases, 8 bases remained unmatched. CDR1 and CDR2 from the germline V gene are MNHEY and SVGAGI. The CDR3 consists of 15 residues. The CDR3 nucleotides are TGTGCCAGCAGCCAAGGACTAGCTTGGACAGATACGCAGTATTTT. This translates into CASSQGLAWTDTQYF.

In regard to this clone: Germline and junction disagree at one end, which may indicate a read error. The chain joins TRBV20-1 to TRBJ2-2, with D unresolved. CDR1 and CDR2 (germline): DFQATT, SNEGSKA (reference sequence). The CDR3 runs 14 residues. CDR3 loop: CSASPGKNTRELFF. The DNA for the CDR3 is TGCAGTGCTAGTCCAGGAAAGAACACCAGGGAGCTGTTTTTT.

This chain joins TRBV27 and TRBJ1-2; 10 bases line up with TRBD1. The CDR3 has 14 residues. Germline V gives CDR1 MNHEY, CDR2 SMNVEV (reference sequence). J lost 3 bases, V lost 6 bases, and 4 bases had no gene match. CDR3 bases: TGTGCCAGCAGGACCGGGACAGGGGACTATGGCTACACCTTC. Amino acid sequence: CASRTGTGDYGYTF.

J is TRBJ1-5 and V is TRBV7-9, with 11 bases aligning to TRBD1. Germline values: CDR1 SEHNR, CDR2 FQNEAQ (reference sequence). J gave up 7 bases and V 5 bases, and 13 bases lay outside the gene matches. The CDR3 is made up of 17 amino acids. CDR3 in DNA: TGTGCCAGCAGCCACTCGGCCGGGACAGGGGGACTGCAGCCCCAGCATTTT. It encodes CASSHSAGTGGLQPQHF.

The J gene is TRBJ1-2, the V gene TRBV4-3, with D perhaps matching TRBD1 (5 bases). Trimming pared 3 bases from V and 4 bases from J, leaving 21 bases between. This CDR3 spans 17 amino acids. Looked up from germline, CDR1 is LGHNA and CDR2 is YSLEER. The CDR3 spells CASSQGLDRVLPYGYTF. The CDR3 DNA sequence: TGCGCCAGCAGCCAGGGACTCGACCGGGTTTTACCCTATGGCTACACCTTC.

This chain links TRBV7-2 with TRBJ1-2; 10 bases agree with TRBD1. This CDR3 spans 15 amino acids. Per germline, CDR1 SGHTA and CDR2 FQGNSA. V trimming: 0 bases; J trimming: 5 bases; junction bases outside the gene matches: 3. The CDR3: CASSLAGTGDYGYTF. As DNA, the CDR3 is TGTGCCAGCAGCTTAGCGGGGACAGGGGATTATGGCTACACCTTC.

The chain recombines TRBV5-4 with TRBJ1-3; 8 nucleotides match TRBD1. This CDR3 comprises 15 residues. CDR1 and CDR2 (germline): SGHNT, YYREEE (reference sequence). Trimming removed 0 bases from V and 7 bases from J; junction bases left unmatched: 6. The CDR3 DNA follows: TGTGCCAGCAGCTTGGTGGGGACAGGTGGGAACACCATATATTTT. Translation gives CASSLVGTGGNTIYF.

The chain links TRBV7-9 to TRBJ2-7; TRBD1 aligns across 11 bases. The CDR3 consists of 13 residues. Germline CDR1 and CDR2: SEHNR and FQNEAQ (reference sequence). J lost 6 bases, V lost 5 bases, and 3 bases had no gene match. Here the CDR3 reads CASSHGTGGEQYF. CDR3 in DNA: TGTGCCAGCAGCCATGGGACAGGGGGCGAGCAGTACTTC.

The genes are TRBV4-1 and TRBJ2-7, with TRBD1 matching 10 bases. The germline gives CDR1 MGHRA, CDR2 YSYEKL. The CDR3 is 15 amino acids. V was clipped by 3 bases and J by 6 bases; unmatched bases: 8. CDR3: CASSQPGQGLREQYF. CDR3 nucleotide sequence: TGCGCCAGCAGCCAGCCGGGACAGGGGCTTCGCGAGCAGTACTTC.

The chain couples TRBV5-1 to TRBJ1-4, with D maybe TRBD1 (5 bases). Trimming cost V 4 bases and J 4 bases, with 11 bases left between them. The CDR3 has 14 residues. Looked up from germline, CDR1 is SGHRS and CDR2 is YFSETQ. The DNA of the CDR3 is TGCGCCAGCAGCCGCGGGGGGGTTAATGAAAAACTGTTTTTT. Translated: CASSRGGVNEKLFF.

There are a few counts of this clone. The chain is built from TRBV3-1 (or the pseudogene TRBV3-2) and TRBJ1-1; 7 bases map to TRBD1. The V gene's germline CDR1 is LGHDT and CDR2 YNNKEL (reference sequence). The CDR3 is 14 amino acids. Trimming cost V 1 base and J 4 bases; bases outside gene matches: 3. The CDR3 DNA is TGTGCCAGCAGCCAAGTCTCAGGGGGCACTGAAGCTTTCTTT. It translates to CASSQVSGGTEAFF.

This clone was found a few times. This chain joins TRBV7-9 and TRBJ1-6; D may be TRBD1 (6 bases). This CDR3 has 18 residues. The germline V gene has CDR1 SEHNR and CDR2 FQNEAQ (reference sequence). V dropped 6 bases and J dropped 0 bases, with 18 bases sitting between them. This CDR3 is CASRSLGGGFSYNSPLHF. The CDR3, as DNA: TGTGCCAGCAGATCCTTAGGGGGGGGTTTCTCCTATAATTCACCCCTCCACTTT.

In its sample, this clone was seen once. The CDR3 is CASSRQDRGKGYTF. The DNA of the CDR3 is TGTGCCAGCAGTAGACAGGACAGGGGGAAAGGCTACACCTTC. V and J are TRBV6-5 and TRBJ1-2; 10 bases are shared with TRBD1. The CDR3 is made up of 14 amino acids. The V and J ends lost 5 bases and 8 bases, in that order; junction bases with no gene match: 8. Per germline, CDR1 MNHEY and CDR2 SVGAGI.

This sequence joins TRBV7-2 and TRBJ2-7; 7 bases fit TRBD1. The CDR3 totals 16 residues. Germline V lookup: CDR1 SGHTA, CDR2 FQGNSA. The ends lost 1 base at V and 3 bases at J; junction bases unmatched: 9. Here the CDR3 DNA reads TGTGCCAGCAGCTTAGGGACAGGCAGTTCATTCTACGAGCAGTACTTC. Translated, it gives CASSLGTGSSFYEQYF.